A selection of T cell receptor beta chains follows, all from one sample in a study of technical replicates of blood from a few donors. Clones were sequenced by immunoSEQ multiplex PCR, and TCRdb holds only the in-frame ones, with some missing. Altogether about 66,000 clones are present, about 90% being singletons, with the ten largest covering 0.38%. The sequenced material came from T cells isolated from PBMCs. These receptors came from a human donor in good health. Each CDR3 is given with its conserved first and last residue. The D gene is left open where the match is weak. Clone size is stated in some rows and not others, as once, few, many or a class when expanded.

>NA|TRBV2|TRBD1|TRBJ1-4
CASNRGDEKLFF
TGTGCCAGCAACAGGGGTGATGAAAAACTGTTTTTT
>few|TRBV6-5|NA|TRBJ1-2
CASTAGPNYGYTF
TGTGCCAGCACAGCAGGGCCCAACTATGGCTACACCTTC
>NA|TRBV11-3|NA|TRBJ2-3
CASSSPYSGASPDTQYF
TGTGCCAGCAGCTCCCCATATAGCGGAGCATCACCAGATACGCAGTATTTT
>once|TRBV2|TRBD1|TRBJ1-2
CASIIAGGHGYTF
TGTGCCAGCATTATAGCAGGGGGCCATGGCTACACCTTC
>NA|TRBV4-1|TRBD2|TRBJ2-4
CASRILGGDKNIQYF
TGCGCCAGCAGGATCCTGGGGGGGGACAAAAACATTCAGTACTTC
>once|TRBV10-1|NA|TRBJ2-3
CASSGSLDTQYF
TGCGCCAGCAGTGGGTCCCTAGATACGCAGTATTTT
>NA|TRBV11-2|NA|TRBJ2-1
CASSSDNEQFF
TGTGCCAGCAGCTCGGACAATGAGCAGTTCTTC
>NA|TRBV15|NA|TRBJ2-7
CATRSQGRVYEQYF
TGTGCCACCAGGAGTCAGGGGCGAGTCTACGAGCAGTACTTC
>once|TRBV6-1|NA|TRBJ1-1
CASSLEGGTEAFF
TGTGCCAGCAGTCTAGAAGGGGGCACTGAAGCTTTCTTT
>NA|TRBV7-9|NA|TRBJ1-2
CASSISGYTF
TGTGCCAGCAGTATCTCCGGCTACACCTTC
>NA|TRBV9|TRBD2|TRBJ2-1
CASSEGLPYNEQFF
TGTGCCAGCAGCGAGGGACTACCTTACAATGAGCAGTTCTTC
>NA|TRBV2|NA|TRBJ2-3
CARRLGTLRDTQYF
TGTGCCAGACGTTTGGGGACTCTCCGGGATACGCAGTATTTT
>NA|TRBV19|NA|TRBJ1-4
CASSITGEKLFF
TGTGCCAGTAGTATAACAGGTGAAAAACTGTTTTTT
>NA|TRBV7-2|TRBD2|TRBJ2-3
CASSLGLAGGSTDTQYF
TGTGCCAGCAGCTTAGGGTTAGCGGGGGGAAGCACAGATACGCAGTATTTT
>NA|TRBV5-6|NA|TRBJ1-1
CASSLASVRAFF
TGTGCCAGCAGCTTGGCGAGTGTTAGAGCTTTCTTT
>NA|TRBV29-1|NA|TRBJ2-7
CSVISQGSYEQYF
TGCAGCGTGATCTCGCAGGGGAGCTACGAGCAGTACTTC
>once|TRBV9|NA|TRBJ2-5
CASSVSGTVQETQYF
TGTGCCAGCAGCGTTAGCGGGACAGTTCAAGAGACCCAGTACTTC
>NA|TRBV4-1|TRBD2|TRBJ2-7
CASGFSGASSYEQYF
TGCGCCAGCGGGTTTAGCGGGGCGAGCTCCTACGAGCAGTACTTC
>NA|TRBV30|NA|TRBJ2-3
CASGTSYTDTQYF
TGTGCCTCAGGGACTTCGTACACAGATACGCAGTATTTT
>NA|TRBV5-1|TRBD2|TRBJ2-7
CASSLSTSVHEQYF
TGCGCCAGCAGCTTGTCTACTAGCGTACACGAGCAGTACTTC
>NA|TRBV30|NA|TRBJ1-5
CAWSRGNQPQHF
TGTGCCTGGAGTAGAGGAAATCAGCCCCAGCATTTT
>NA|TRBV7-9|TRBD1|TRBJ1-3
CASSPTGESSGNTIYF
TGTGCCAGCAGCCCGACAGGGGAAAGCTCTGGAAACACCATATATTTT
>NA|TRBV30|NA|TRBJ2-7
CACLPSGNSYEQYF
TGTGCCTGCCTCCCCTCCGGGAACAGTTACGAGCAGTACTTC
>NA|TRBV7-3|NA|TRBJ1-1
CASRRTGSTEAFF
TGTGCCAGCAGGAGAACAGGGTCTACTGAAGCTTTCTTT
>once|TRBV19|NA|TRBJ2-1
CASSELEPYNEQFF
TGTGCCAGTAGTGAATTAGAACCGTACAATGAGCAGTTCTTC
>few|TRBV5-1|TRBD2|TRBJ2-3
CASSPGTSGNTDTQYF
TGCGCCAGCAGCCCTGGGACTAGCGGGAACACAGATACGCAGTATTTT
>few|TRBV28|TRBD2|TRBJ2-4
CASISSGRRDIQYF
TGTGCCAGCATTTCTAGCGGGAGGCGGGACATTCAGTACTTC
>NA|TRBV11-2|NA|TRBJ2-6
CASSLVRLVSGANVLTF
TGTGCCAGCAGCTTAGTCAGGCTGGTCTCTGGGGCCAACGTCCTGACTTTC
>NA|TRBV7-9|TRBD2|TRBJ2-3
CASSIKALLAGAGDTQYF
TGTGCCAGCAGCATAAAAGCTTTACTAGCGGGAGCGGGAGATACGCAGTATTTT
>NA|TRBV5-1|TRBD1|TRBJ2-2
CASSFGQGIPGELFF
TGCGCCAGCAGCTTTGGACAGGGGATACCCGGGGAGCTGTTTTTT
>NA|TRBV5-5|NA|TRBJ1-1
CASSPDLRTVNTEAFF
TGTGCCAGCAGCCCCGACCTCAGGACAGTGAACACTGAAGCTTTCTTT
>NA|TRBV29-1|TRBD1|TRBJ2-7
CSGQGAYEQYF
TGCAGCGGACAGGGGGCCTACGAGCAGTACTTC
>NA|TRBV27|TRBD1|TRBJ1-2
CASSPHIQGAGYGYTF
TGTGCCAGCAGTCCCCACATACAGGGGGCCGGATATGGCTACACCTTC
>once|TRBV5-4|TRBD2|TRBJ2-1
CASSLGASGAYNEQFF
TGTGCCAGCAGCTTGGGGGCTAGCGGAGCCTACAATGAGCAGTTCTTC
>once|TRBV11-2|NA|TRBJ1-4
CASSLGGGVKLFF
TGTGCCAGCAGCTTAGGGGGCGGGGTAAAACTGTTTTTT
>NA|TRBV9|TRBD1|TRBJ1-2
CASSAWDSSNYGYTF
TGTGCCAGCAGCGCTTGGGACAGCTCTAACTATGGCTACACCTTC
>NA|TRBV28|NA|TRBJ2-7
CASSFEGTLYEQYF
TGTGCCAGCTCCTTCGAGGGGACTTTATACGAGCAGTACTTC
>NA|TRBV10-2|NA|TRBJ2-7
CASREQGFKEQYF
TGCGCCAGCAGGGAGCAGGGTTTCAAAGAGCAGTACTTC
>NA|TRBV5-6|NA|TRBJ2-1
CASSLVVGDEQFF
TGTGCCAGCAGCTTGGTAGTCGGGGATGAGCAGTTCTTC
>NA|TRBV19|TRBD1|TRBJ1-2
CASGDRGYGYTF
TGTGCCAGTGGGGACAGGGGGTATGGCTACACCTTC
>NA|TRBV14|NA|TRBJ2-5
CASSQELWSDYSGETQYF
TGTGCCAGCAGCCAAGAATTGTGGAGCGACTACTCGGGGGAGACCCAGTACTTC
>NA|TRBV7-9|NA|TRBJ2-3
CASSFTRDTQYF
TGTGCCAGCAGCTTTACTAGAGATACGCAGTATTTT
>NA|TRBV4-1|TRBD2|TRBJ2-1
CASSQGLAGLSSYNEQFF
TGCGCCAGCAGCCAAGGCCTAGCGGGCCTAAGCTCCTACAATGAGCAGTTCTTC
>NA|TRBV28|NA|TRBJ1-2
CASSSVGEPGYGYTF
TGTGCCAGCAGTTCGGTCGGGGAGCCAGGCTATGGCTACACCTTC
>NA|TRBV29-1|TRBD2|TRBJ2-1
CSVEVGGTSDEQFF
TGCAGCGTTGAAGTGGGAGGGACCTCAGATGAGCAGTTCTTC
>NA|TRBV7-2|TRBD1|TRBJ1-5
CASSPGQLNSNQPQHF
TGTGCCAGCAGCCCGGGACAGCTCAATAGCAATCAGCCCCAGCATTTT
>NA|TRBV28|NA|TRBJ2-5
CASSATTGRRQTQYF
TGTGCCAGCAGTGCGACTACCGGCCGCAGGCAGACCCAGTACTTC
>NA|TRBV6-5|NA|TRBJ1-1
CASRDRTGAGAFF
TGTGCCAGCAGGGACAGAACGGGCGCTGGAGCTTTCTTT